A single T cell receptor beta chain is shown here with its context. The germline gives CDR1 SEHNR, CDR2 FQNEAQ (reference sequence). The CDR3 runs to 13 residues. The V segment lost 1 base and the J segment 11 bases; nucleotides outside the gene matches: 4. Assay: immunoSEQ multiplex PCR; the TCRdb copy retains only in-frame clones and omits some. The sample has under 300,000 clones, around 90% seen once. The record originates from a study of blood T cell repertoires in COVID-19. This clonotype originated in a middle-aged woman with acute COVID-19. The sample taken for sequencing was PBMCs or T cells enriched from blood (not recorded which). This chain links TRBV7-9 with TRBJ1-1; 10 nucleotides line up with TRBD1. The CDR3 loop is CASSLVRGQGAFF. The CDR3, as DNA: TGTGCCAGCAGCTTAGTTCGGGGACAGGGGGCTTTCTTT.